This T cell receptor beta chain was sequenced in a study of blood T cell repertoires in COVID-19. Study details: The United States, Italy and Spain provided the acute and convalescent COVID-19 samples. T cells, B-cell-depleted T cells, or PBMCs supplied cDNA or gDNA.

Trimming stripped 4 bases from V and 5 bases from J, with 24 bases between. The germline CDR1 and CDR2 sequences are MDHEN and SYDVKM. This CDR3 has 17 amino acids. In the source study's methods: The authors estimated nucleated cell counts from reference gene primer amplification. TCRdb's table, derived via immunoSEQ multiplex PCR, lists solely in-frame clones and lacks some. The V and J calls and clone size were taken over from that table, and D and trimming were inferred from the DNA. This table has under 250,000 clones, roughly four fifths appearing once. The rearrangement links TRBV28 to TRBJ2-7; a possible D gene is TRBD2 (6 bases). The sequenced material came from peripheral blood. This receptor was taken from a woman between 18 and 30 years old with acute or convalescent COVID-19. For the CDR3, the DNA is TGTGCCAGCAGTTCCCCAACCCCAGCGGGCAGACTGCACGAGCAGTACTTC. It encodes CASSSPTPAGRLHEQYF. The whole variable domain, remainder taken from reference TRBV28 and TRBJ2-7, is DVKVTQSSRYLVKRTGEKVFLECVQDMDHENMFWYRQDPGLGLRLIYFSYDVKMKEKGDIPEGYSVSREKKERFSLILESASTNQTSMYLCASSSPTPAGRLHEQYFGPGTRLTVT.